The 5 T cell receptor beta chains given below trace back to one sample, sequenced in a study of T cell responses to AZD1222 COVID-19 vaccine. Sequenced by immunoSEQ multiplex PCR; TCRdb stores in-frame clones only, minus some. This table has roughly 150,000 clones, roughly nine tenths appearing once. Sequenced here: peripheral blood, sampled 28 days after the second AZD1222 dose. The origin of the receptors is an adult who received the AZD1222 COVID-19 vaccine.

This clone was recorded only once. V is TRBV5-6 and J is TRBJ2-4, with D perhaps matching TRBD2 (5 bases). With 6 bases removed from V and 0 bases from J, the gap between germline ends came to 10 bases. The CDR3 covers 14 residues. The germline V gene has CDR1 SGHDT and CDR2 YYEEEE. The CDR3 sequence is CASTSGLAKNIQYF. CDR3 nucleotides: TGTGCCAGCACCTCCGGACTAGCCAAAAACATTCAGTACTTC. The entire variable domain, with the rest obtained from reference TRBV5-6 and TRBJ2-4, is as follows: DAGVTQSPTHLIKTRGQQVTLRCSPKSGHDTVSWYQQALGQGPQFIFQYYEEEERQRGNFPDRFSGHQFPNYSSELNVNALLLGDSALYLCASTSGLAKNIQYFGAGTRLSVL.

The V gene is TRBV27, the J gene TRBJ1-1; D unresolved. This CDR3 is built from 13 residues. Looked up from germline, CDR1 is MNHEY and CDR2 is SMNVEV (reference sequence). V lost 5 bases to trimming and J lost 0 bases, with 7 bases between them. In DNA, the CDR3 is TGTGCCAGCAGTCCCCCTATGAACACTGAAGCTTTCTTT. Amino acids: CASSPPMNTEAFF.

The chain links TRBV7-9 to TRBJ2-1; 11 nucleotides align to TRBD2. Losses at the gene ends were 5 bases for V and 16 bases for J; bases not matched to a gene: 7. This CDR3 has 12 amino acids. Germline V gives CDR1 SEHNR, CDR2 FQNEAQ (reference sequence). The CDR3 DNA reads TGTGCCAGCAGCGAGACTAGCGGGGTACGTTTCTTC. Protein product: CASSETSGVRFF.

CDR3 region: CASSQARGGAPGNEQFF. CDR3 coding DNA: TGCGCCAGCAGCCAAGCCCGGGGGGGAGCGCCGGGGAATGAGCAGTTCTTC. The chain joins TRBV4-1 to TRBJ2-1, with TRBD2 matching 8 bases. This CDR3 is 17 amino acids long. Trimming removed 1 base from V and 7 bases from J; junction bases left unmatched: 12. Looked up from germline, CDR1 is MGHRA and CDR2 is YSYEKL.

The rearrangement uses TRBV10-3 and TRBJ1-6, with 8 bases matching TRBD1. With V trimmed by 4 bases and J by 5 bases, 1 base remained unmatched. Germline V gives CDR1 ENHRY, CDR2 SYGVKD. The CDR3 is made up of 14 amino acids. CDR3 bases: TGTGCCATCAGTGTGGGACAGGATAATTCACCCCTCCACTTT. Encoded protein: CAISVGQDNSPLHF.